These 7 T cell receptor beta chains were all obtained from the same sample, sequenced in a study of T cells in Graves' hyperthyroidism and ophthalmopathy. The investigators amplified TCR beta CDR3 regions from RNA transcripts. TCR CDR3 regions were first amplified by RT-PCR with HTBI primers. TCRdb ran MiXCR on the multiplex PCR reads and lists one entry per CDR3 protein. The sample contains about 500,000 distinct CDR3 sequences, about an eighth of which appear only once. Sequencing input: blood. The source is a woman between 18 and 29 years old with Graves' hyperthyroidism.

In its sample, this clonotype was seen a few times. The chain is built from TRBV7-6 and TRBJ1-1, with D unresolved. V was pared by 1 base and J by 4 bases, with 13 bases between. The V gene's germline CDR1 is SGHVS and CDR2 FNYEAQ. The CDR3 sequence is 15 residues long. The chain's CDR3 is CASSLEHAVGTEAFF. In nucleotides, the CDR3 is TGTGCCAGCAGCTTAGAGCATGCGGTTGGCACTGAAGCTTTCTTT.

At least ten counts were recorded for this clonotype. The CDR3 nucleotides are TGCGCCAGCCACGACGGGGCCGAAGATACGCAGTATTTT. This sequence encodes CASHDGAEDTQYF. The V gene is TRBV5-1, the J gene TRBJ2-3; D may be TRBD1 or TRBD2 (5 bases each). Trimming removed 7 bases at V and 5 bases at J, with 14 bases between. CDR3 size: 13 residues. Germline CDR1 and CDR2: SGHRS and YFSETQ.

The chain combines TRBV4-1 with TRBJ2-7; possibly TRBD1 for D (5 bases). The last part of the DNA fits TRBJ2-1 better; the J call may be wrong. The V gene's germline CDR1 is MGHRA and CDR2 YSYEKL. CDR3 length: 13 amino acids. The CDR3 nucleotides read TGCGCCAGCAGCCAGCCCGGACACTACGAGCAGTTCTTC. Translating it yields CASSQPGHYEQFF.

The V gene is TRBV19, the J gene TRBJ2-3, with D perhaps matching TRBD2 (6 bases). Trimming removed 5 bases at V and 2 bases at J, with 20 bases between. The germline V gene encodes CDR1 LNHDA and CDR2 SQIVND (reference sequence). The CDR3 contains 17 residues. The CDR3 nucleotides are TGTGCCAGTAGTGTAGGGCCTAGCGCCGAATCCACAGATACGCAGTATTTT. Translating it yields CASSVGPSAESTDTQYF.

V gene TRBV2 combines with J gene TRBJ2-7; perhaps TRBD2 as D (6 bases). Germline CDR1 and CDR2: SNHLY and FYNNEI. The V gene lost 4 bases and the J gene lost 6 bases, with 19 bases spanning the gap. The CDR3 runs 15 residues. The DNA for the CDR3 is TGTGCCAGCAGTGGCTTTTCGGGACTTAACTCCGAGCAGTACTTC. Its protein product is CASSGFSGLNSEQYF.

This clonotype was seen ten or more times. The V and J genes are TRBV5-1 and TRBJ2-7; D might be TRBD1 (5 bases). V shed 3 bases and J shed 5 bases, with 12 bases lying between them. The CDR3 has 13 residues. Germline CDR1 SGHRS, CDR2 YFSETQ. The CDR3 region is CASSSSGSHEQYF. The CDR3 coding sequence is TGCGCCAGCAGCTCATCAGGGTCCCACGAGCAGTACTTC.

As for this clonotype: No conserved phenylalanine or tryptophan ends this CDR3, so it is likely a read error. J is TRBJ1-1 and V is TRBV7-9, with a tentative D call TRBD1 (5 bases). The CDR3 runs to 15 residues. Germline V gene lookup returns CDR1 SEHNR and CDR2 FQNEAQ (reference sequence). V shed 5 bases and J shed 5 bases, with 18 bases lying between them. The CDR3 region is CASSRGVGGSTEAFL. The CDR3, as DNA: TGTGCCAGCAGCAGAGGTGTCGGGGGTTCAACTGAAGCTTTCCTT.